This record looks at one TCR beta chain sequence and its context. This clonotype was counted a few times. No antigen is known for it. There are no base qualities to consult, and no much larger clone falls within one base. These data belong to a study of early T cells in non-severe SARS-CoV-2 infection (dated by TCRdb to the early 2020s). At the level of the whole study: Because TCR sequencing relied on bulk RNA taken from unsorted whole blood, pairing of alpha and beta chains was not possible. General study outcomes and caveats: VDJdb matching was skewed toward anti-spike CD8 responses and likely underestimated virus-specific expansions, missing private and CD4 specificities.

Library preparation was by 5' RACE. TCRdb shows the sequencer as NextSeq 500. The TCR library protocol attached unique molecular identifiers to individual cDNA molecules to correct for sequencing error and PCR bias. Sequencing covered both TCR alpha and beta chains, and within each sample the abundances of alpha and beta sequences were tightly co-correlated. The authors' pipeline ran thus. V gene, J gene and CDR3 annotation of TCR sequences was performed with Decombinator V4. TCRs were defined as expanded if a significant change between any two time points was detected under a Poisson model with p below 0.0001. Abundances of TCRs were expressed as counts per million after normalisation to the total number of TCRs sequenced in each sample. MAIT TCRs were defined by TRAV1-2 paired with TRAJ12, TRAJ20 or TRAJ33, and iNKT TCRs by TRAV10 paired with TRAJ18. A search of VDJdb, accessed on 1 November 2021, was run for TCRs annotated to CMV, EBV and SARS-CoV-2, with TCRs annotated for multiple antigens excluded. TCRdb's own reprocessing of the public reads used fastp at Q25 and MiXCR and kept productive beta chains. Here each entry gathers all rows of one CDR3 protein and keeps the most common genes and DNA. It is TCRdb's table, rather than the study itself, that gives the V and J calls and clone size. Here the sample has nearly 110,000 distinct CDR3 sequences; around 10% occur a single time. The ten largest clones capture about 8.1% of the sample.

The study was a case-control design nested within a healthcare worker cohort in London, UK, with weekly nasopharyngeal swab PCR tests and blood sampling. Healthcare workers were recruited during the week of the UK lockdown, between 23 and 31 March 2020, and followed weekly for up to roughly 15 weeks. Counted from cysteine to phenylalanine, this CDR3 has 12 amino acids. Just CDR3 DNA is preserved here, 36 bases in frame from base 1. Trimming takes 3 bases from V and 10 bases from J, and the germline ends sit 15 bases apart. CDR1 SQVTM and CDR2 ANQGSEA are derived from the germline V gene. Sequenced: whole blood. The sequence is built from TRBV29-1 and TRBJ1-1; the D gene is perhaps TRBD1, on 6 matching bases. This TCR was recovered from an adult who was a healthcare worker with PCR-confirmed SARS-CoV-2 infection or an uninfected control (not recorded which). The CDR3 reads as follows: CSVDPLLTGAFF. Here is the DNA: TGCAGCGTTGATCCTCTCTTGACAGGAGCTTTCTTT. Joined to the reference TRBV29-1 and TRBJ1-1 proteins, this CDR3 gives the full variable domain: SAVISQKPSRDICQRGTSLTIQCQVDSQVTMMFWYRQQPGQSLTLIATANQGSEATYESGFVIDKFPISRPNLTFSTLTVSNMSPEDSSIYLCSVDPLLTGAFFGQGTRLTVV.